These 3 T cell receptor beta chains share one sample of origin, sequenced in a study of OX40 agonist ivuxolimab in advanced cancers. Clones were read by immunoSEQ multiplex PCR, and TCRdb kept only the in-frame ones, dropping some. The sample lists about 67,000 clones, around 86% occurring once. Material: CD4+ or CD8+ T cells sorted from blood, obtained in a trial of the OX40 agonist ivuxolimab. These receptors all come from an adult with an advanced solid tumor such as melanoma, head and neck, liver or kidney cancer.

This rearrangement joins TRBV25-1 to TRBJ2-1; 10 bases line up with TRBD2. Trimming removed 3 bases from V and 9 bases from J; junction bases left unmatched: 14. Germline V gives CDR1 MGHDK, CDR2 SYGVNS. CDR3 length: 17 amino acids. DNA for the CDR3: TGTGCCAGCAGTGACCACCCTATAGCGGGAGGTAGGGGTGAGCAGTTCTTC. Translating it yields CASSDHPIAGGRGEQFF.

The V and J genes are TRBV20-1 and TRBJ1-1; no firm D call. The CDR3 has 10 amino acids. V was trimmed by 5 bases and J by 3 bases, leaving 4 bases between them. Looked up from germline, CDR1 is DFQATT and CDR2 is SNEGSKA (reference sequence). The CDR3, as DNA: TGCAGTGCTGGGGACACTGAAGCTTTCTTT. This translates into CSAGDTEAFF.

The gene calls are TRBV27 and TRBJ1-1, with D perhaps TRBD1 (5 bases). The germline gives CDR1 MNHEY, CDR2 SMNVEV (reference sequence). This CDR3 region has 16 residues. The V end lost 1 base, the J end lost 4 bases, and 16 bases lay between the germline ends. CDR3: CASSLWGWGRVTEAFF. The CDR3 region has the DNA TGTGCCAGCAGTTTATGGGGATGGGGGAGAGTCACTGAAGCTTTCTTT.